Presented here are 20 T cell receptor beta chains from one specimen sequenced in a study of chemoradiotherapy in HPV16-positive cancers. Sequencing was performed with immunoSEQ multiplex PCR; in TCRdb, only in-frame clones are kept and a portion is missing. The sample yields about 12,000 clones, about 72% seen once. The biological material was taken from a patient who underwent chemoradiotherapy. These receptors were taken from a human donor with HPV-associated anogenital cancer.

This rearrangement joins TRBV4-1 to TRBJ2-3, with 7 bases aligning to TRBD2. CDR1 MGHRA and CDR2 YSYEKL come from the germline V gene. The CDR3 runs 12 residues. Losses at the gene ends were 1 base for V and 15 bases for J; bases not matched to a gene: 7. In DNA form, the CDR3 reads TGCGCCAGCAGCCAAGCCGGGACTAAAGAATATTTT. Translation gives CASSQAGTKEYF.

The chain carries TRBV5-1 and TRBJ1-6; unclear D gene. The CDR3 loop spans 15 amino acids. Germline CDR1 SGHRS, CDR2 YFSETQ. Trimming pared 2 bases from V and 7 bases from J, leaving 13 bases between. The CDR3, as DNA: TGCGCCAGCAGCTTTGGAGAGGGCCTCAATTCACCCCTCCACTTT. Translated, it gives CASSFGEGLNSPLHF. Together with reference TRBV5-1 and TRBJ1-6, the CDR3 gives the full variable domain: KAGVTQTPRYLIKTRGQQVTLSCSPISGHRSVSWYQQTPGQGLQFLFEYFSETQRNKGNFPGRFSGRQFSNSRSEMNVSTLELGDSALYLCASSFGEGLNSPLHFGNGTRLTVT.

The chain joins TRBV5-1 to TRBJ1-2; tentatively, D is TRBD1 (5 bases). The V end lost 0 bases, the J end lost 7 bases, and 16 bases lay between the germline ends. CDR1 is SGHRS and CDR2 is YFSETQ in the germline V gene. The CDR3 covers 15 residues. CDR3 bases: TGCGCCAGCAGCTTGGGGGAGTTCCGCCAGGGTGGCTACACCTTC. Protein: CASSLGEFRQGGYTF.

The chain joins TRBV11-2 to TRBJ2-3, with TRBD2 identical over 8 bases. V trimming: 6 bases; J trimming: 0 bases; junction bases outside the gene matches: 5. This CDR3 region has 15 residues. Germline-derived CDR1 and CDR2 are SGHAT and FQNNGV. The CDR3 region is CASSPRGGSTDTQYF. Here the CDR3 DNA reads TGTGCCAGCAGTCCCCGGGGGGGGAGCACAGATACGCAGTATTTT.

This clone was counted only a few times. This sequence joins TRBV2 and TRBJ1-3; a possible D gene is TRBD1 (6 bases). Germline V gene sequence: CDR1 SNHLY, CDR2 FYNNEI. Trimming stripped 7 bases from V and 4 bases from J, with 14 bases between. The CDR3 is 14 residues long. CDR3 coding DNA: TGTGCCAGCATGCTGGGGGCGAGAGGAAACACCATATATTTT. Its protein is CASMLGARGNTIYF.

The genes are TRBV11-1 and TRBJ2-7, with D possibly matching TRBD1 (6 bases). Germline-derived CDR1 and CDR2 are SGHAT and FQDESV (reference sequence). This CDR3 comprises 13 residues. V lost 1 base to trimming and J lost 6 bases, with 10 bases between them. CDR3 coding DNA: TGTGCCAGCAGCTTAGGTGGGGGCGTCGAGCAGTACTTC. Amino acids: CASSLGGGVEQYF. Full variable domain (outside the CDR3, taken from reference TRBV11-1 and TRBJ2-7): EAEVAQSPRYKITEKSQAVAFWCDPISGHATLYWYRQILGQGPELLVQFQDESVVDDSQLPKDRFSAERLKGVDSTLKIQPAELGDSAMYLCASSLGGGVEQYFGPGTRLTVT.

For the CDR3, the DNA is TGCGCCAGCAGCCCCCGGACTAGCGGGGGGATTGCGAATGAGCAGTTCTTC. It encodes CASSPRTSGGIANEQFF. The chain joins TRBV5-1 to TRBJ2-1, with 14 bases fitting TRBD2. V gave up 4 bases and J gave up 7 bases; unmatched junction bases: 10. This CDR3 spans 17 amino acids. CDR1 is SGHRS, CDR2 YFSETQ, per germline.

The chain employs TRBV7-6 and TRBJ2-7; D gene unclear. The CDR3 is made up of 12 amino acids. From germline, CDR1 is SGHVS and CDR2 FNYEAQ. V gave up 1 base and J gave up 6 bases, with 7 bases separating them. The CDR3 here is CASSLEPGEQYF. The CDR3 coding sequence is TGTGCCAGCAGCTTAGAGCCGGGCGAGCAGTACTTC. The entire variable domain, with the rest obtained from reference TRBV7-6 and TRBJ2-7, is as follows: GAGVSQSPRYKVTKRGQDVALRCDPISGHVSLYWYRQALGQGPEFLTYFNYEAQQDKSGLPNDRFSAERPEGSISTLTIQRTEQRDSAMYRCASSLEPGEQYFGPGTRLTVT.

V is TRBV4-2 and J is TRBJ2-3, with 11 nucleotides matching TRBD2. This CDR3 spans 15 amino acids. CDR1 LGHNA and CDR2 YNFKEQ come from the germline V gene. The V segment lost 4 bases and the J segment 3 bases; nucleotides outside the gene matches: 3. CDR3 in amino acids: CASSLSGGGTDTQYF. The CDR3, as DNA: TGTGCCAGCAGCCTTAGCGGGGGGGGGACAGATACGCAGTATTTT.

The chain employs TRBV7-8 and TRBJ1-5, with D unresolved. The germline V and J ends were trimmed by 2 bases and 4 bases, with 6 bases remaining between them. CDR1 is SGHVS and CDR2 is FQNEAQ in the germline V gene. The CDR3 is 13 residues long. As DNA, the CDR3 is TGTGCCAGCAGCTTACGGGAGAATCAGCCCCAGCATTTT. Residues: CASSLRENQPQHF.

The chain has TRBV30 and TRBJ1-1; D gene unclear. The germline V and J ends were trimmed by 6 bases and 4 bases, with 12 bases remaining between them. The CDR3 runs to 12 residues. The germline gives CDR1 GTSNPN, CDR2 SVGIG (reference sequence). CDR3 DNA sequence: TGTGCCTGTGCTCGTCGGGGCACTGAAGCTTTCTTT. Translating it yields CACARRGTEAFF.

The rearrangement joins TRBV5-1 to TRBJ1-3; D is unclear. The germline V and J ends were trimmed by 2 bases and 5 bases, with 17 bases remaining between them. The V gene's germline CDR1 is SGHRS and CDR2 YFSETQ. The CDR3 is made up of 16 amino acids. This CDR3 reads CASSLEGNSHRNTIYF. The CDR3 nucleotides are TGCGCCAGCAGCTTAGAAGGGAACTCACACCGAAACACCATATATTTT.

The V gene is TRBV4-3, the J gene TRBJ2-3, with D possibly TRBD1 on 5 matching bases. The CDR3 length is 14 residues. Germline CDR1 and CDR2: LGHNA and YSLEER. V shed 6 bases and J shed 2 bases, with 12 bases lying between them. This chain's CDR3 is CASSDSETTDTQYF. The CDR3 DNA reads as TGCGCCAGCAGTGACAGCGAAACCACAGATACGCAGTATTTT.

This clone was seen a single time. The chain links TRBV15 to TRBJ1-1, with D possibly TRBD1 on 6 matching bases. CDR1 and CDR2 (germline): LNHNV, YYDKDF (reference sequence). The V end was cut by 2 bases, the J end by 2 bases, with 9 bases between. This CDR3 region has 14 residues. CDR3: CATSRHRANTEAFF. As DNA, the CDR3 is TGTGCCACCAGCAGACACAGGGCCAACACTGAAGCTTTCTTT. Together with reference TRBV15 and TRBJ1-1, the CDR3 gives the full variable domain: DAMVIQNPRYQVTQFGKPVTLSCSQTLNHNVMYWYQQKSSQAPKLLFHYYDKDFNNEADTPDNFQSRRPNTSFCFLDIRSPGLGDTAMYLCATSRHRANTEAFFGQGTRLTVV.

This chain uses TRBV6-1 with TRBJ1-3; maybe TRBD1 (5 bases). The CDR3 covers 15 residues. The germline gives CDR1 MNHNS, CDR2 SASEGT. Trimming took 4 bases from V and 3 from J, leaving 13 bases between them. The CDR3 DNA reads TGTGCCAGCAGTGTAGGGGAGGCAGGTGGAAACACCATATATTTT. Translating gives CASSVGEAGGNTIYF.

CDR3 sequence: CASSPGGPHSNQPQHF. CDR3 bases: TGTGCCAGCTCACCAGGGGGACCGCATAGCAATCAGCCCCAGCATTTT. This rearrangement joins TRBV18 to TRBJ1-5; tentatively, D is TRBD1 (5 bases). Germline CDR1 and CDR2: KGHSH and LQKENI. The CDR3 covers 16 residues. Trimming cost V 2 bases and J 0 bases, with 11 bases left between them.

The CDR3 DNA sequence: TGTGCCAGCAGCTTACGCGCGGGGACAGGGGCCTACAATGAGCAGTTCTTC. Residues: CASSLRAGTGAYNEQFF. This chain links TRBV7-2 with TRBJ2-1; 10 nucleotides match TRBD1. The CDR3 loop spans 17 amino acids. With V trimmed by 2 bases and J by 2 bases, 6 bases remained unmatched. Germline CDR1 and CDR2: SGHTA and FQGNSA.

V gene TRBV7-2 combines with J gene TRBJ1-4; D is uncertain. Germline V gene data show CDR1 as SGHTA and CDR2 as FQGNSA. Trimming removed 1 base from V and 8 bases from J, with 11 bases in between. This CDR3 is built from 14 residues. The CDR3 reads CASSLGGLGEKLFF. The CDR3 bases are TGTGCCAGCAGCTTAGGAGGGTTAGGCGAAAAACTGTTTTTT.

The rearrangement links TRBV2 to TRBJ1-2; no definite D call. Germline V gene lookup returns CDR1 SNHLY and CDR2 FYNNEI. The germline V and J ends were trimmed by 7 bases and 4 bases, with 16 bases remaining between them. The CDR3 loop spans 14 amino acids. The CDR3 nucleotides are TGTGCCAGCAACAACGACAATGAGGGCTATGGCTACACCTTC. Protein product: CASNNDNEGYGYTF. Full variable domain (rest looked up from reference TRBV2 and TRBJ1-2): EPEVTQTPSHQVTQMGQEVILRCVPISNHLYFYWYRQILGQKVEFLVSFYNNEISEKSEIFDDQFSVERPDGSNFTLKIRSTKLEDSAMYFCASNNDNEGYGYTFGSGTRLTVV.

The chain employs TRBV7-9 and TRBJ2-7, with TRBD1 as a possible D gene (6 bases). V lost 5 bases and J 3 bases, leaving 14 bases between the germline ends. Germline V gene data show CDR1 as SEHNR and CDR2 as FQNEAQ (reference sequence). The CDR3 is 14 residues long. The DNA for the CDR3 is TGTGCCAGCAGCCCGACAGGAAGCAGCTACGAGCAGTACTTC. Translated: CASSPTGSSYEQYF.